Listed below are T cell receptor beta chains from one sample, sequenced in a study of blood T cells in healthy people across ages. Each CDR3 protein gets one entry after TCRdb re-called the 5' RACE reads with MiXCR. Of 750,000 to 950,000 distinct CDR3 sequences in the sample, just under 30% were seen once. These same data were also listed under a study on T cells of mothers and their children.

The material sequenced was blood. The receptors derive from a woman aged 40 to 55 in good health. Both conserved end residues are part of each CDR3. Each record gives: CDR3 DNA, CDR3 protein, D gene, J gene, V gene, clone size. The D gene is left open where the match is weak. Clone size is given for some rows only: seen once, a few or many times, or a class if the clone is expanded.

TGTGCCAGCATCCTCGACAGGGACCGGCTCAATGAGCAGTTCTTC CASILDRDRLNEQFF TRBD1 TRBJ2-1 TRBV28 NA
TGTGCCAGCAGCTTCACAGCCTGGCTAGCGGGAGACACCTACGAGCAGTACTTC CASSFTAWLAGDTYEQYF TRBD2 TRBJ2-7 TRBV7-9 few
TGTGTCAGCAGTAACGCACAGGGGGCTGGCTATGGCTACACCTTC CVSSNAQGAGYGYTF TRBD1 TRBJ1-2 TRBV28 few
TGTGCCAGCAGCTTAACGGGCCAGAACATTCAGTACTTC CASSLTGQNIQYF NA TRBJ2-4 TRBV7-3 many
TGCGCCAGCAGCCAGGTTTTTAGCGGGTATGACTCCTACGAGCAGTACTTC CASSQVFSGYDSYEQYF TRBD2 TRBJ2-7 TRBV4-3 many
TGTGCCAGCAGCCTAGACCTACAGGGGGCGGGTGGCTACACCTTC CASSLDLQGAGGYTF TRBD1 TRBJ1-2 TRBV12-3/TRBV12-4 NA
TGTGCCAGCAGCCAAGTACGGGGGAAGTCCTACGAGCAGTACTTC CASSQVRGKSYEQYF NA TRBJ2-7 TRBV14 NA
TGTGCCAGCAGCCAAGACGGGACAGGGGGCGATGGCTACACCTTC CASSQDGTGGDGYTF TRBD1 TRBJ1-2 TRBV4-2 NA
TGTGCCAGCAGTTACCCCTATACAAACTTGCTATACAATGAGCAGTTCTTC CASSYPYTNLLYNEQFF NA TRBJ2-1 TRBV6-2/TRBV6-3 many
TGTGCCAGCAGTTACACGGGGACAACCAATGAGCAGTTCTTC CASSYTGTTNEQFF NA TRBJ2-1 TRBV6-5 once
TGTGCCAGCGATACCGAGGGCAGGTCCGGCTACACCTTC CASDTEGRSGYTF NA TRBJ1-2 TRBV7-9 few
TGCGCCAGCAGCCCAGGGACAGGGGGAGTAGGCGAGCAGTACTTC CASSPGTGGVGEQYF TRBD1 TRBJ2-7 TRBV5-1 NA
TGTGCCAGCAGCCCCCTCCAGGGTAACACTGAAGCTTTCTTT CASSPLQGNTEAFF NA TRBJ1-1 TRBV7-9 few
TGTGCCAGCAGCCCGACAGGGGGAGACAACTATGGCTACACCTTC CASSPTGGDNYGYTF TRBD1 TRBJ1-2 TRBV5-4 NA
TGCGCCAGCAGCTACCCCCTCGGGACCGCGGGGGAGACCCAGTACTTC CASSYPLGTAGETQYF NA TRBJ2-5 TRBV5-1 few
TGTGCCAGTAATCGAGGGGCAGCCCCAGGGGGTGAGCAGTTCTTC CASNRGAAPGGEQFF TRBD1 TRBJ2-1 TRBV19 NA
TGTGCCAGCAGCGAACGACATCTAGCCAAAAACATTCAGTACTTC CASSERHLAKNIQYF NA TRBJ2-4 TRBV7-2 many
TGTGCCAGCAGCTTAGCTCTTTGGGGTTACGAGCAGTACTTC CASSLALWGYEQYF NA TRBJ2-7 TRBV7-2 few
TGTGCCTGGAGTACCGTGGTGACCTACGAGCAGTACTTC CAWSTVVTYEQYF NA TRBJ2-7 TRBV30 few
TGTACCAGCTCACAACCGGGACCGTCGAGCTACGAGCAGTACTTC CTSSQPGPSSYEQYF NA TRBJ2-7 TRBV18 NA
TGTGCCAGCAGAACCTTCGGACAGGTCTATGGCTACACCTTC CASRTFGQVYGYTF TRBD1 TRBJ1-2 TRBV6-2/TRBV6-3 few
TGTGCCAGCAGCGCCGGGACAGGCCTAAGGGATTCACCCCTCCACTTT CASSAGTGLRDSPLHF TRBD1 TRBJ1-6 TRBV9 NA
TGTGCCAGCAGTTTATCGAGGGCCCGGGGTGAAAAACTGTTTTTT CASSLSRARGEKLFF NA TRBJ1-4 TRBV27 few
TGTGCCAGCAGTCTTCCGGGACGGGGCTACAATGAGCAGTTCTTC CASSLPGRGYNEQFF NA TRBJ2-1 TRBV3-1 few
TGTGCCAGCACCGCCATACAGGGATTCTACGAGCAGTACTTC CASTAIQGFYEQYF NA TRBJ2-7 TRBV27 many
TGTGCCACCAGCCCCCGGACAGGGCTGAATGAGCAGTTCTTC CATSPRTGLNEQFF TRBD1 TRBJ2-1 TRBV15 NA
TGCAGCGTTGAAAAGACCGCTGGAAACACCATATATTTT CSVEKTAGNTIYF NA TRBJ1-3 TRBV29-1 NA
TGTGCCAGCAGTCCCTCCAGGGGGCGCAACAATTCACCCCTCCACTTT CASSPSRGRNNSPLHF TRBD1 TRBJ1-6 TRBV12-3/TRBV12-4 few
TGTGCCAGCAGCTCACTCGGACAGTATCCCACAGATACGCAGTATTTT CASSSLGQYPTDTQYF NA TRBJ2-3 TRBV7-9 NA
TGCAGTGCCCGCGGACAGGGAACCAACTATGGCTACACCTTC CSARGQGTNYGYTF TRBD1 TRBJ1-2 TRBV20-1 NA
TGCAGTGCTAGAGGGGGGGGCAGCACCGGGGAGCCGTTTTTT CSARGGGSTGEPFF NA TRBJ2-2 TRBV20-1 NA
TGTGCCAGCACCCTAATTATCTCAGCTACTTCTAACTATGGCTACACCTTC CASTLIISATSNYGYTF NA TRBJ1-2 TRBV9 few
TGTGCCAGCACCGAATCATCCTTGAACACTGAAGCTTTCTTT CASTESSLNTEAFF NA TRBJ1-1 TRBV5-5 few
TGTGCCATCAGTCCTACTAGCGGGAGATTTTACGAGCAGTACTTC CAISPTSGRFYEQYF TRBD2 TRBJ2-7 TRBV6-2/TRBV6-3 NA
TGTGCCAGCAGCAGAGAGCGGGGGGCCTACGAGCAGTACTTC CASSRERGAYEQYF TRBD2 TRBJ2-7 TRBV7-2 many
TGTGCCAGCAGTGCGGGGGACTACAATGAGCAGTTCTTC CASSAGDYNEQFF TRBD2 TRBJ2-1 TRBV6-2/TRBV6-3 many
TGTGCCAGCAGCCCCGTGGGGGACAGGGGAAGGGAGCAGTACTTC CASSPVGDRGREQYF TRBD1 TRBJ2-7 TRBV2 many
TGTGCCAGCAATACAGGGATGTTCGGTGAAGCTTTCTTT CASNTGMFGEAFF NA TRBJ1-1 TRBV6-2/TRBV6-3 NA
TGTGCCAGCAGCTTTTCGGGAGGTGACTATGGCTACACCTTC CASSFSGGDYGYTF NA TRBJ1-2 TRBV7-9 few